This entry lists 30 T cell receptor beta chains sequenced from one sample in a study of Ad26.COV2.S vaccination and SARS-CoV-2 variants. Assay: immunoSEQ multiplex PCR; the TCRdb copy retains only in-frame clones and omits some. In the table there are more than 300,000 clones, about 86% of which are singletons. Treatment noted: some 19 received Ad26.COV2.S at low or high dose, single or two shots; about 5 received placebo; per-sample allocation not given. Sampling was done on day 63 after the first vaccine or placebo injection. Sample: peripheral blood, taken in a trial of Ad26.COV2.S vaccine versus placebo. These TCRs come from a person aged 18 to 65 who received the Ad26.COV2.S COVID-19 vaccine or a placebo.

As to this clone: The identical CDR3 is also encoded by other nucleotide sequences in the sample. The chain is built from TRBV9 and TRBJ2-3; 11 positions agree with TRBD2. The germline CDR1 and CDR2 sequences are SGDLS and YYNGEE. V gave up 2 bases and J gave up 1 base; unmatched junction bases: 3. The CDR3 runs 16 residues. The DNA for the CDR3 is TGTGCCAGCAGCGTTAGCGGGGGGGAAGGCACAGATACGCAGTATTTT. Translation: CASSVSGGEGTDTQYF. Combining the CDR3 with reference TRBV9 and TRBJ2-3 gives the whole variable domain DSGVTQTPKHLITATGQRVTLRCSPRSGDLSVYWYQQSLDQGLQFLIQYYNGEERAKGNILERFSAQQFPDLHSELNLSSLELGDSALYFCASSVSGGEGTDTQYFGPGTRLTVL.

The V call is TRBV7-2, the J call TRBJ1-1; possibly TRBD1 for D (6 bases). V lost 5 bases and J 11 bases, leaving 12 bases between the germline ends. CDR1 is SGHTA, CDR2 FQGNSA, per germline. The CDR3 consists of 11 residues. CDR3 amino acids: CASSLGQNAFF. The DNA for the CDR3 is TGTGCCAGCAGCCTGGGACAAAATGCTTTCTTT.

This clone was seen just once. The chain carries TRBV12-3 or TRBV12-4 and TRBJ1-1, with D possibly matching TRBD1 (5 bases). This CDR3 is 13 amino acids long. V gave up 2 bases and J gave up 6 bases, with 10 bases separating them. The CDR3 bases are TGTGCCAGCAGTTTATGGGGGAGGGCTGAAGCTTTCTTT. As protein: CASSLWGRAEAFF.

The V gene is TRBV7-9, the J gene TRBJ2-5; no clear D gene. The germline CDR1 and CDR2 sequences are SEHNR and FQNEAQ (reference sequence). Trimming pared 3 bases from V and 5 bases from J, leaving 13 bases between. The CDR3 loop spans 14 amino acids. The CDR3 reads CASSFWGRTETQYF. The DNA of the CDR3 is TGTGCCAGCAGCTTTTGGGGAAGAACGGAGACCCAGTACTTC.

The rearrangement joins TRBV27 to TRBJ2-2; D remains unclear. V was trimmed by 5 bases and J by 6 bases, leaving 13 bases between them. The CDR3 runs 14 residues. Germline CDR1 reads MNHEY; CDR2 reads SMNVEV (reference sequence). The CDR3 nucleotides are TGTGCCAGCAGTCGCGATCGACACCCCGGGGAGCTGTTTTTT. It is translated as CASSRDRHPGELFF.

The rearrangement links TRBV25-1 to TRBJ1-6; 8 bases fit TRBD1. The CDR3 has 13 amino acids. The germline V gene encodes CDR1 MGHDK and CDR2 SYGVNS. With 4 bases clipped from V and 7 bases from J, the junction kept 0 bases outside the gene matches. CDR3 DNA: TGTGCCAGCAGTGGACAGGGGAATTCACCCCTCCACTTT. Protein sequence: CASSGQGNSPLHF.

The rearrangement links TRBV7-2 to TRBJ2-6; 8 bases are a match to TRBD1. Germline values: CDR1 SGHTA, CDR2 FQGNSA. Trimming took 5 bases from V and 8 from J; bases not matched to a gene: 14. This CDR3 spans 17 amino acids. The CDR3 DNA is TGTGCCAGCAGCCCAGCCGGGACAGGTTCCTTATCCAACGTCCTGACTTTC. This codes for CASSPAGTGSLSNVLTF.

The V gene is TRBV29-1, the J gene TRBJ1-1; 8 bases are shared with TRBD1. CDR3 size: 17 residues. The V gene's germline CDR1 is SQVTM and CDR2 ANQGSEA. With 3 bases clipped from V and 2 bases from J, the junction kept 14 bases outside the gene matches. Written as DNA, the CDR3 is TGCAGCGTTGAGGGGGTGGCAGGGGGCTTTATAAACACTGAAGCTTTCTTT. Translated, it gives CSVEGVAGGFINTEAFF.

The chain employs TRBV19 and TRBJ2-4; 8 nucleotides line up with TRBD1. Germline V gives CDR1 LNHDA, CDR2 SQIVND (reference sequence). The CDR3 contains 17 residues. With V trimmed by 10 bases and J by 5 bases, 19 bases remained unmatched. The CDR3 here is CATAAGQGASLENIQYF. CDR3 nucleotide sequence: TGTGCCACCGCGGCGGGTCAGGGGGCGTCCTTAGAAAACATTCAGTACTTC.

Comment on this clone: This same CDR3 is encoded by further DNA sequences in the sample. The genes are TRBV5-1 and TRBJ2-1, with unresolved D. CDR1 is SGHRS, CDR2 YFSETQ, per germline. The CDR3 is 11 residues long. V was shortened by 2 bases and J by 6 bases, with 3 bases between the two germline ends. The CDR3: CASSFSNEQFF. DNA of the CDR3: TGCGCCAGCAGCTTTAGCAATGAGCAGTTCTTC.

Here the CDR3 DNA reads TGTGCCAGCAGCTTGGGACTAGCGGGGGCCCAGAGCTCCTACAATGAGCAGTTCTTC. It specifies CASSLGLAGAQSSYNEQFF. V and J are TRBV5-6 and TRBJ2-1, with 12 nucleotides matching TRBD2. V lost 0 bases, J lost 0 bases, and 7 bases stayed unmatched. Germline loops: CDR1 SGHDT, CDR2 YYEEEE. The CDR3 contains 19 residues.

The DNA for the CDR3 is TGCGCCAGCAGCCAAGTCACCGGAACGAGGGTTACTAACTATGGCTACACCTTC. It specifies CASSQVTGTRVTNYGYTF. The chain has TRBV4-3 and TRBJ1-2; D remains ambiguous. Trimming took 1 base from V and 0 from J, leaving 18 bases between them. CDR3 size: 18 residues. The germline gives CDR1 LGHNA, CDR2 YSLEER.

The rearrangement joins TRBV7-2 to TRBJ1-2, with TRBD1 as a possible D gene (6 bases). The CDR3 spans 16 residues. Germline V lookup: CDR1 SGHTA, CDR2 FQGNSA. Trimming removed 3 bases at V and 4 bases at J, with 18 bases between. Written as DNA, the CDR3 is TGTGCCAGCAGCTTTCAGATTGCACAGGGACCCTATGGCTACACCTTC. Its protein product is CASSFQIAQGPYGYTF.

The chain employs TRBV5-4 and TRBJ2-3; a weak D match, TRBD2 (5 bases). The CDR3 runs to 13 residues. The ends were cut back, 5 bases at V and 1 base at J, with 8 bases in the middle. Germline V gives CDR1 SGHNT, CDR2 YYREEE (reference sequence). This chain's CDR3 is CASSYSGTDTQYF. Written as DNA, the CDR3 is TGTGCCAGCAGTTATAGCGGCACAGATACGCAGTATTTT.

This chain uses TRBV9 with TRBJ2-5; D gene uncertain. Per the germline V gene, CDR1 is SGDLS and CDR2 is YYNGEE. The germline V and J ends were trimmed by 4 bases and 13 bases, with 17 bases remaining between them. The CDR3 has 12 amino acids. Here the CDR3 DNA reads TGTGCCAGCAGCTTCGGACGACCCCCTAGGTACTTC. Its translation is CASSFGRPPRYF. The whole variable domain, filled in from reference TRBV9 and TRBJ2-5, reads DSGVTQTPKHLITATGQRVTLRCSPRSGDLSVYWYQQSLDQGLQFLIQYYNGEERAKGNILERFSAQQFPDLHSELNLSSLELGDSALYFCASSFGRPPRYFGPGTRLLVL.

The chain links TRBV5-1 to TRBJ2-5; 11 positions match TRBD2. This CDR3 has 16 residues. CDR1 and CDR2 (germline): SGHRS, YFSETQ. V lost 2 bases to trimming and J lost 5 bases; unmatched junction nucleotides: 8. This chain's CDR3 is CASSFLLAGGGETQYF. The CDR3 bases are TGCGCCAGCAGCTTCCTCCTAGCGGGGGGCGGGGAGACCCAGTACTTC.

The chain uses TRBV6-2 or TRBV6-3 and TRBJ1-5, with D perhaps TRBD1 (5 bases). The CDR3 sequence is 13 residues long. Trimming shortened V by 2 bases and J by 5 bases, and 7 bases separated the two germline ends. Germline lookup yields CDR1 MNHEY and CDR2 SVGEGT. The CDR3: CASSYMGHQPQHF. In DNA form, the CDR3 reads TGTGCCAGCAGTTACATGGGGCATCAGCCCCAGCATTTT.

J is TRBJ1-1 and V is TRBV5-4, with no clear D. This CDR3 is 16 amino acids long. V lost 4 bases to trimming and J lost 4 bases, with 20 bases between them. In germline, CDR1 is SGHNT, CDR2 YYREEE (reference sequence). The CDR3 DNA is TGTGCCAGCAGCCTCCAAGCCCGGGCCCTTGGCACTGAAGCTTTCTTT. Residues: CASSLQARALGTEAFF.

V and J are TRBV5-1 and TRBJ2-5; D is perhaps TRBD1 (7 bases). Per the germline V gene, CDR1 is SGHRS and CDR2 is YFSETQ. The CDR3 extends over 14 amino acids. V was clipped by 2 bases and J by 5 bases, with 13 bases between them. CDR3 nucleotide sequence: TGCGCCAGCAGCTTCCAGGGGGGAAAGGAGACCCAGTACTTC. It is translated as CASSFQGGKETQYF.

The rearrangement joins TRBV7-8 to TRBJ2-7; D call uncertain. The CDR3 has 12 residues. Per germline, CDR1 SGHVS and CDR2 FQNEAQ. V lost 5 bases to trimming and J lost 3 bases, with 8 bases between them. The CDR3 sequence is CASSPSVYEQYF. CDR3 DNA: TGTGCCAGCAGCCCAAGTGTCTACGAGCAGTACTTC.

The sample holds a few counts of this clone. The chain joins TRBV4-1 to TRBJ2-7; TRBD1 matches 7 bases. This CDR3 contains 16 residues. Trimming at V came to 0 bases and at J to 4 bases, leaving 9 bases not matched to a gene. Germline CDR1 MGHRA, CDR2 YSYEKL. As DNA, the CDR3 is TGCGCCAGCAGCCAAGACCGCGCAGGGGGTTCGTACGAGCAGTACTTC. The encoded protein is CASSQDRAGGSYEQYF.

This clone was seen a few times. This chain uses TRBV4-3 with TRBJ1-3; D possibly corresponds to TRBD1 (6 bases). V was cut by 11 bases and J by 4 bases, with 12 bases left in between. CDR1 LGHNA and CDR2 YSLEER come from the germline V gene. This CDR3 is 12 amino acids long. CDR3 residues: CAEGESGNTIYF. DNA of the CDR3: TGCGCCGAGGGGGAGTCCGGAAACACCATATATTTT.

This sequence joins TRBV7-5 and TRBJ1-2. TRBV7-5 is listed as a pseudogene. The CDR3 has 14 residues. CDR3 in DNA: TGTGCCAGAAGCCTGCAGGTGACTAGATATGGCTACACCTTC. This sequence encodes CARSLQVTRYGYTF.

This clone was observed a handful of times. The chain joins TRBV4-1 to TRBJ2-7, with D perhaps matching TRBD2 (6 bases). CDR3 length: 16 amino acids. Trimming removed 1 base from V and 0 bases from J, with 13 bases in between. The V gene's germline CDR1 is MGHRA and CDR2 YSYEKL. CDR3 nucleotides: TGCGCCAGCAGCCAAGGGAGGGGTACTAGCTCCTACGAGCAGTACTTC. Translated: CASSQGRGTSSYEQYF.

The gene calls are TRBV13 and TRBJ2-4, with TRBD1 matching 10 bases. The CDR3 is 17 amino acids. The germline V gene has CDR1 PRHDT and CDR2 FYEKMQ (reference sequence). Germline trimming cut 7 bases from V and 9 bases from J; bases unmatched to any gene: 18. The CDR3 loop is CASMEASGTGVSGIQYF. The CDR3 DNA sequence: TGTGCCAGCATGGAAGCATCCGGGACAGGGGTCTCAGGCATTCAGTACTTC.

The CDR3 reads CASTSELGRDGYTF. CDR3 nucleotide sequence: TGTGCCAGCACTTCGGAGTTGGGCCGGGATGGCTACACCTTC. V gene TRBV6-5 combines with J gene TRBJ1-2; D remains unclear. The V end was cut by 7 bases, the J end by 6 bases, with 18 bases between. Germline CDR1 and CDR2: MNHEY and SVGAGI. This CDR3 is 14 amino acids long.

V is TRBV9 and J is TRBJ2-1; D possibly corresponds to TRBD2 (5 bases). V shed 0 bases and J shed 6 bases, with 19 bases lying between them. This CDR3 spans 17 amino acids. The germline V gene has CDR1 SGDLS and CDR2 YYNGEE. CDR3 in DNA: TGTGCCAGCAGCGTAGCTGCGGGCAGCCGTTCGGTCAATGAGCAGTTCTTC. It yields the protein CASSVAAGSRSVNEQFF. Variable domain in full (rest from reference TRBV9 and TRBJ2-1): DSGVTQTPKHLITATGQRVTLRCSPRSGDLSVYWYQQSLDQGLQFLIQYYNGEERAKGNILERFSAQQFPDLHSELNLSSLELGDSALYFCASSVAAGSRSVNEQFFGPGTRLTVL.

The chain has TRBV25-1 and TRBJ1-1; TRBD1 aligns across 7 bases. Germline assignment: CDR1 MGHDK and CDR2 SYGVNS. V shed 8 bases and J 0 bases; nucleotides not matched to a gene: 3. This CDR3 spans 13 amino acids. CDR3 sequence: CASLDRMNTEAFF. CDR3 in DNA: TGTGCCAGCCTGGACAGGATGAACACTGAAGCTTTCTTT.

The table lists this clone with a few counts. The chain combines TRBV5-6 with TRBJ1-2; tentatively, D is TRBD1 (5 bases). This CDR3 is 13 amino acids long. Germline V gene data show CDR1 as SGHDT and CDR2 as YYEEEE. V was pared by 2 bases and J by 3 bases, with 8 bases between. In DNA, the CDR3 is TGTGCCAGCAGCTTAAGCAGGGACTATGGCTACACCTTC. It specifies CASSLSRDYGYTF.

V and J are TRBV3-1 (or the pseudogene TRBV3-2) and TRBJ2-3; 8 bases agree with TRBD2. CDR1 is LGHDT and CDR2 is YNNKEL in the germline V gene (reference sequence). The V segment lost 2 bases and the J segment 5 bases; nucleotides outside the gene matches: 3. The CDR3 has 14 residues. The CDR3 protein is CASSQRLALDTQYF. CDR3 coding DNA: TGTGCCAGCAGCCAACGACTAGCGTTAGATACGCAGTATTTT.